Only a few counts were recorded for the clone carrying this T cell receptor beta chain. Individuals drawn from 20 to 25 US areas were roughly 18 to 89 years old. Authors' methods: For nucleated cells, counts were estimated from reference gene primer amplification. Only in-frame clones appear in the TCRdb table, and some are missing; sequencing was by immunoSEQ multiplex PCR. The DNA was the basis for D and trimming; V, J and clone size are from that table. The table includes a few hundred thousand clones, approximately 80% detected once. This entry belongs to a study of blood T cell repertoires in COVID-19. The material sequenced was PBMCs or T cells enriched from blood (not recorded which). The source is a man aged 40-49 years who had recovered from COVID-19.

The CDR3 sequence is CASSYSALNTEAFF. DNA for the CDR3: TGTGCCAGCAGTTACTCGGCCCTGAACACTGAAGCTTTCTTT. The chain couples TRBV6-5 to TRBJ1-1; no clear D gene. Germline loops: CDR1 MNHEY, CDR2 SVGAGI. The V and J ends lost 0 bases and 0 bases respectively, with 5 bases between them. CDR3 length: 14 amino acids.